This TCR beta chain was observed in a study of blood T cell repertoires in COVID-19. Turning to the study itself: Donors in the United States, Italy and Spain gave samples during acute or convalescent COVID-19. Sources were T cells, B-cell-depleted T cells, or PBMCs; the material itself was cDNA or gDNA.

This CDR3 comprises 16 residues. V was pared by 3 bases and J by 10 bases, with 22 bases between. Germline CDR1 is SNHLY and CDR2 is FYNNEI. Original data processing: Estimation of nucleated cell counts was performed using reference gene primer amplification. The data were produced by immunoSEQ multiplex PCR, yet TCRdb's version contains in-frame clones alone and is incomplete. The D gene and trimming were derived from the DNA, and the V and J assignments and clone size from that table. The sample lists 270,000 or so clones; about 89% were seen once. The chain is built from TRBV2 and TRBJ2-1; no clear D gene. What was sequenced was peripheral blood. The origin of this receptor is a man aged 40-50 years with acute or convalescent COVID-19. CDR3 sequence (DNA): TGTGCCAGCAGTGAGGTGGGTGGGCCCCCTAAGGCCGAGCAGTTCTTC. Translating it yields CASSEVGGPPKAEQFF.